The next 8 T cell receptor beta chains were all read from a single sample in a study of blood T cell repertoires in COVID-19. Generated by immunoSEQ multiplex PCR, the TCRdb table keeps only in-frame clones and is missing some. The sample contains over 110,000 clones, 79% of which appear only once. Sequencing used peripheral blood. The source of these receptors is a man between 60 and 75 years old with acute or convalescent COVID-19.

V and J are TRBV7-9 and TRBJ2-3; perhaps TRBD1 as D (5 bases). V lost 1 base and J lost 5, with 19 bases in between. Germline CDR1 is SEHNR and CDR2 is FQNEAQ (reference sequence). The length of the CDR3 is 17 residues. DNA of the CDR3: TGTGCCAGCAGCTTAGGGGGCGGAATAGGGTATGGAGATACGCAGTATTTT. Its translation is CASSLGGGIGYGDTQYF.

This clone has more than one count but fewer than ten. This sequence joins TRBV6-2 or TRBV6-3 and TRBJ1-2; D possibly corresponds to TRBD1 (6 bases). This CDR3 spans 11 amino acids. V lost 5 bases and J lost 7, with 8 bases in between. Germline loops: CDR1 MNHEY, CDR2 SVGEGT. CDR3 in DNA: TGTGCCAGCAGTACAGGGATTGGCTACACCTTC. Its translation: CASSTGIGYTF.

The genes are TRBV11-2 and TRBJ1-1; the match to TRBD1 covers 7 bases. The junction had 4 bases not matched to a gene; V was cut back by 3 bases and J by 0 bases. This CDR3 comprises 15 residues. CDR1 SGHAT and CDR2 FQNNGV come from the germline V gene. The CDR3 DNA reads as TGTGCCAGCAGCTTGGGACAGTCGATGAACACTGAAGCTTTCTTT. It encodes CASSLGQSMNTEAFF. Full variable domain (missing parts from reference TRBV11-2 and TRBJ1-1): EAGVAQSPRYKIIEKRQSVAFWCNPISGHATLYWYQQILGQGPKLLIQFQNNGVVDDSQLPKDRFSAERLKGVDSTLKIQPAKLEDSAVYLCASSLGQSMNTEAFFGQGTRLTVV.

The chain combines TRBV5-6 with TRBJ2-7; D perhaps matches TRBD2 (5 bases). The CDR3 has 15 amino acids. The ends were cut back, 5 bases at V and 6 bases at J, with 21 bases in the middle. Germline V CDR1 and CDR2: SGHDT, YYEEEE. The CDR3 sequence is CASSFFQARELEQYF. The CDR3 coding sequence is TGTGCCAGCAGTTTTTTTCAGGCAAGGGAGCTCGAGCAGTACTTC. The full variable domain, in which reference TRBV5-6 and TRBJ2-7 provide the parts outside the CDR3, is DAGVTQSPTHLIKTRGQQVTLRCSPKSGHDTVSWYQQALGQGPQFIFQYYEEEERQRGNFPDRFSGHQFPNYSSELNVNALLLGDSALYLCASSFFQARELEQYFGPGTRLTVT.

The rearrangement links TRBV28 to TRBJ2-6; 7 bases line up with TRBD2. The V gene's germline CDR1 is MDHEN and CDR2 SYDVKM. CDR3 length: 17 amino acids. The trim removed 7 bases at V and 0 bases at J, leaving 9 bases unmatched. The CDR3 loop is CASKGAGVSSGANVLTF. As DNA, the CDR3 is TGTGCCAGCAAGGGTGCGGGGGTTTCCTCTGGGGCCAACGTCCTGACTTTC.

The chain recombines TRBV6-5 with TRBJ2-1; 12 bases fit TRBD2. Germline CDR1 reads MNHEY; CDR2 reads SVGAGI. The CDR3 covers 16 residues. J lost 8 bases, V lost 2 bases, and 7 bases had no gene match. The CDR3 region has the DNA TGTGCCAGCAGTTACGGGAGACTAGCGGGAGCAGATGAGCAGTTCTTC. It is translated as CASSYGRLAGADEQFF.

The chain recombines TRBV29-1 with TRBJ1-5; the D gene is possibly TRBD1 (6 bases). The CDR3 runs to 15 residues. The V end was cut by 7 bases, the J end by 2 bases, with 18 bases between. Per the germline V gene, CDR1 is SQVTM and CDR2 is ANQGSEA. The CDR3 protein is CSATAGAGGNQPQHF. The CDR3 DNA is TGCAGCGCCACAGCGGGGGCTGGGGGCAATCAGCCCCAGCATTTT. Combining the CDR3 with reference TRBV29-1 and TRBJ1-5 gives the whole variable domain SAVISQKPSRDICQRGTSLTIQCQVDSQVTMMFWYRQQPGQSLTLIATANQGSEATYESGFVIDKFPISRPNLTFSTLTVSNMSPEDSSIYLCSATAGAGGNQPQHFGDGTRLSIL.

J is TRBJ1-4 and V is TRBV30, with 7 bases that match TRBD1. The CDR3 sequence is 14 residues long. The V gene's germline CDR1 is GTSNPN and CDR2 SVGIG (reference sequence). The trim removed 3 bases at V and 8 bases at J, leaving 9 bases unmatched. In DNA form, the CDR3 reads TGTGCCTGGAGCCCCGGACAGGAGCGGGAAAAACTGTTTTTT. It translates to CAWSPGQEREKLFF.